The 7 T cell receptor beta chains below come from one sample, sequenced in a study of beta chain features in type 1 diabetes. Study-level results: Across all four CD4+ subsets, people with type 1 diabetes showed modestly shorter TCRB CDR3s.

Antigens for these TCRs are unknown. What was sequenced were expressed TCRB transcripts, since all of the isolated RNA had been reverse transcribed. This table comes from immunoSEQ multiplex PCR, and its TCRdb copy is limited to in-frame clones, with some not included. The table lists tens of thousands of clones, approximately 62% of them singletons. Sample: Tregs from blood. These receptor sequences come from a man aged 25-45 years with type 1 diabetes. Some clones in this sample may be carry-over from other donors' samples.

The J gene is TRBJ1-2, the V gene TRBV7-2; D is uncertain. V was clipped by 2 bases and J by 7 bases, with 14 bases between them. The CDR3 covers 14 residues. Germline CDR1 and CDR2: SGHTA and FQGNSA. In DNA form, the CDR3 reads TGTGCCAGCAGCTTAAGACGGGAGGACCGTGGCTACACCTTC. Protein: CASSLRREDRGYTF.

The rearrangement uses TRBV9 and TRBJ2-6; no clear D. Trimming pared 0 bases from V and 2 bases from J, leaving 3 bases between. Germline V gene data show CDR1 as SGDLS and CDR2 as YYNGEE. The CDR3 consists of 14 residues. The CDR3 DNA reads TGTGCCAGCAGCGTAGGAGCTGGGGCCAACGTCCTGACTTTC. Translated: CASSVGAGANVLTF. Combining the CDR3 with reference TRBV9 and TRBJ2-6 gives the whole variable domain DSGVTQTPKHLITATGQRVTLRCSPRSGDLSVYWYQQSLDQGLQFLIQYYNGEERAKGNILERFSAQQFPDLHSELNLSSLELGDSALYFCASSVGAGANVLTFGAGSRLTVL.

The chain has TRBV28 and TRBJ2-1; TRBD2 matches at 7 bases. There are 17 residues in the CDR3. V shed 5 bases, J shed 5 bases, and the junction held 15 bases outside the gene matches. Germline values: CDR1 MDHEN, CDR2 SYDVKM. CDR3 sequence: CASSPRLGGGINNEQFF. In DNA form, the CDR3 reads TGTGCCAGCAGTCCCCGATTGGGGGGGGGTATAAACAATGAGCAGTTCTTC.

The rearrangement joins TRBV7-9 to TRBJ2-1; 8 bases align to TRBD1. CDR1 and CDR2 (germline): SEHNR, FQNEAQ (reference sequence). The CDR3 is made up of 13 amino acids. The J segment lost 8 bases and the V segment lost 5 bases, leaving 5 bases of the junction unmatched. CDR3 in amino acids: CASSPKTGDEQFF. The CDR3, as DNA: TGTGCCAGCAGCCCAAAGACAGGGGATGAGCAGTTCTTC.

The V call is TRBV28, the J call TRBJ1-6, with 9 bases fitting TRBD1. From germline, CDR1 is MDHEN and CDR2 SYDVKM. The CDR3 is 15 amino acids. V shed 6 bases and J 7 bases; nucleotides not matched to a gene: 7. As DNA, the CDR3 is TGTGCCAGCAGAAAATGGGACAGGGTCAATTCACCCCTCCACTTT. This encodes CASRKWDRVNSPLHF.

This rearrangement joins TRBV11-1 to TRBJ2-5; 9 bases agree with TRBD2. Germline CDR1 is SGHAT and CDR2 is FQDESV (reference sequence). V lost 4 bases to trimming and J lost 7 bases; unmatched junction nucleotides: 13. The CDR3 covers 16 residues. CDR3 protein: CASSSNSGTSQATQYF. CDR3 DNA: TGTGCCAGCAGCTCCAACTCCGGGACTAGCCAGGCGACCCAGTACTTC.

The chain has TRBV29-1 and TRBJ2-3; tentative D call: TRBD2 (6 bases). Trimming took 7 bases from V and 8 from J, leaving 19 bases between them. Germline V gene sequence: CDR1 SQVTM, CDR2 ANQGSEA. CDR3 length: 13 amino acids. CDR3 protein: CSDPGPIGGTQYF. The CDR3 coding sequence is TGCAGCGATCCAGGGCCGATCGGGGGTACGCAGTATTTT.